This T cell receptor beta chain was sequenced during a study of regulatory T cells in long-lasting Graves disease. Combining iRepertoire HTBI primers with Arm-PCR of CDR3 regions, the authors built TCR beta libraries. TCRdb itself ran the multiplex PCR reads through MiXCR, one entry per CDR3 protein. The data hold 400,000 to 500,000 distinct CDR3 sequences, with 21% observed a single time. Noted time point: persistent/refractory GD, antithyroid drugs over 5 years with positive TRAb. PBMC RNA served as the TCR library source. All patients originated from an endocrinology department located in Xi'an, China. Overall study findings and caveats: Persistent disease exhibited a predilection for TRBV28, TRBJ1-2 and TRBJ2-5.

V gave up 6 bases and J gave up 5 bases; unmatched junction bases: 13. Germline V gene sequence: CDR1 MNHEY, CDR2 SVGEGT. This CDR3 has 16 amino acids. Notes on this clonotype: Its antigen is not known.

This sequence was found in a female donor with Graves disease. The rearrangement joins TRBV6-2 or TRBV6-3 to TRBJ1-2, with 9 bases lining up with TRBD1. Sample: peripheral blood mononuclear cells (PBMCs), taken when the disease was refractory, from a patient treated with antithyroid drugs. In nucleotides, the CDR3 is TGTGCCAGCAGCTACCCTTTCGGACAGGGGCCTTATGGCTACACCTTC. Translation: CASSYPFGQGPYGYTF.